Below, one T cell receptor (beta chain) is given with its context. No antigen is known for it. A read error may produce the germline difference seen at one junction end. Noted treatment: some 19 received Ad26.COV2.S at low or high dose, single or two shots; several received placebo; per-sample allocation not given. Day 63 following the first vaccine or placebo injection was when the samples were taken. Vaccine was an Ad26 vector expressing Wuhan-strain SARS-CoV-2 spike. Profiling relied on immunoSEQ multiplex PCR, and the TCRdb table lists in-frame clones only, not all of them. The table has hundreds of thousands of clones, around 89% seen once; the top ten hold about 1.5%. This record belongs to a study of Ad26.COV2.S vaccination and SARS-CoV-2 variants. Study-wide background: Vaccine-arm donor from the placebo-controlled COV1001 Ad26.COV2.S trial. Intramuscular Ad26.COV2.S at 5x10^10 or 1x10^11 viral particles. Study findings and constraints: Possibly, TCR breadth and depth analyses underestimated total T cell responses.

The specimen comprised peripheral blood, sampled in a trial of Ad26.COV2.S vaccine versus placebo. This clonotype was sampled from a person aged 18-65 years who received the Ad26.COV2.S COVID-19 vaccine or a placebo.

CDR3 DNA: TGTGCCAGCAGGTTAGCGGACAGCATGAACACTGAAGCTTTCTTT. Translated: CASRLADSMNTEAFF. The chain combines TRBV7-2 with TRBJ1-1; D possibly corresponds to TRBD1 (6 bases). This CDR3 spans 15 amino acids. Per the germline V gene, CDR1 is SGHTA and CDR2 is FQGNSA.